This T cell receptor (beta chain) was sequenced in a study of control samples from healthy donors and cancer patients (dated by TCRdb to about 2020). The CDR3 has 13 amino acids, counting the end cysteine and phenylalanine. Only CDR3 DNA is held: 39 bases, read in frame from base 1. The germline V gene encodes CDR1 SGHDT and CDR2 YYEEEE. A distance of 8 bases separates the germline ends of V and J, which lose 2 bases and 2 bases respectively. A remark on this clone: What antigen it recognizes has not been identified. The input lacks base qualities; no much larger clone sits a single base away.

The library was prepared using the immunoSEQ multiplex PCR assay. What TCRdb holds here is the immuneACCESS table cut down to in-frame rearrangements. Part of the clones is not present; checked against another copy, under half of the missing clones reflect an unresolved V gene, and the others are unexplained. This sample lists around 180,000 clones; just over 85% were detected once. The ten biggest clones cover approximately 4.9% of the sample. The sequence derives from a woman aged 25 to 45 in good health. Rearrangement joined TRBV5-6 to TRBJ2-7, with an unclear D gene assignment. Sequencing input: blood. The CDR3 corresponds to CASSFYRAYEQYF. Read as DNA, the sequence is TGTGCCAGCAGCTTTTACCGGGCCTACGAGCAGTACTTC.